This note documents a single TCR beta chain sequence. This entry is derived from a study of T-cell reconstitution after alpha-beta-depleted transplantation in children. Germline V CDR1 and CDR2: MNHNS, SASEGT. The CDR3 length is 12 residues. V shed 10 bases and J shed 0 bases, with 10 bases lying between them. Library preparation (for TCRbeta) was performed with unique molecular identifiers. TCRdb ran MiXCR on the PCR reads and lists one entry per CDR3 protein. Of 200,000 to 250,000 distinct CDR3 sequences listed, around 9.6% are singletons. The clonotype comes from a human donor who donated a stem cell graft to a child with acute lymphoblastic leukemia. This chain joins TRBV6-1 and TRBJ2-7; D may match TRBD1 or TRBD2 (5 bases each). The starting material was PBMCs from the stem cell graft donor, obtained from the stem cell graft. CDR3 sequence reads: CATGTASYEQYF. CDR3 DNA sequence: TGTGCCACCGGGACGGCCTCCTACGAGCAGTACTTC.